This TCR beta chain was obtained from a study of regulatory and conventional T cells in breast cancer. MiXCR was run by TCRdb on the PCR reads, yielding one entry per CDR3 protein. The data show some 16,000 distinct CDR3 sequences, 25% to 40% seen once. Germline-derived CDR1 and CDR2 are SGHRS and YFSETQ. V dropped 0 bases and J dropped 0 bases, with 6 bases sitting between them. The CDR3 consists of 15 residues. Sequenced input: conventional T cells from blood. This sequence joins TRBV5-1 and TRBJ2-2; unclear D gene. The TCR comes from a female donor in good health. CDR3 in amino acids: CASSLGVTNTGELFF. The CDR3 nucleotides are TGCGCCAGCAGCTTGGGGGTGACGAACACCGGGGAGCTGTTTTTT. Drawing the rest from reference TRBV5-1 and TRBJ2-2, the complete variable domain is KAGVTQTPRYLIKTRGQQVTLSCSPISGHRSVSWYQQTPGQGLQFLFEYFSETQRNKGNFPGRFSGRQFSNSRSEMNVSTLELGDSALYLCASSLGVTNTGELFFGEGSRLTVL.